This TCR beta chain was captured in a study of T cells in localized non-small cell lung cancer. Here immunoSEQ multiplex PCR was the method, and the copy in TCRdb shows in-frame clones only, minus some. Among approximately 34,000 clones, roughly 89% were seen once, and the ten largest hold about 7%. CDR3 length: 15 amino acids. CDR1 and CDR2 from the germline V gene are WNHNN and SYGVQD (reference sequence). V lost 3 bases, J lost 5 bases, and 4 bases stayed unmatched. This TCR was recovered from a woman aged 35-75 years with stage I lung adenocarcinoma. The sequencing used peripheral blood, collected before any cancer treatment. This sequence joins TRBV10-1 and TRBJ1-4, with TRBD1 identical over 9 bases. This CDR3 is CASSDTGTGNEKLFF. DNA of the CDR3: TGCGCCAGCAGTGACACCGGGACAGGGAATGAAAAACTGTTTTTT.